This is a list of T cell receptor beta chains from one sample in a study of T cell changes during pregnancy in multiple sclerosis. The assay was immunoSEQ multiplex PCR, and TCRdb's table has in-frame clones only and misses some. The data contain about 44,000 clones, roughly 92% of them singletons. Here the sequenced sample was CD4+ T cells from peripheral blood mononuclear cells, taken in the first trimester of pregnancy. The receptors were gathered from a female donor with multiple sclerosis, enrolled in a pregnancy study. The CDR3 runs from the conserved cysteine through the conserved F or W. The D gene is left open where the match is weak. The size field is filled for only some rows; it gives once, few, many or a size class.

J | D | size | V | DNA | CDR3
TRBJ2-1 | TRBD2 | once | TRBV19 | TGTGCCAGTAGTATTTTAGGACTAGCGGGAGGATTGTACAATGAGCAGTTCTTC | CASSILGLAGGLYNEQFF
TRBJ2-7 | TRBD1 | once | TRBV7-3 | TGTGCCAGCAGCACCGCTGGGACAGGGCCCTACGAGCAGTACTTC | CASSTAGTGPYEQYF
TRBJ2-2 | TRBD2 | NA | TRBV14 | TGTGCCAGCAGCCAACTAGCGGGCCTGAACACCGGGGAGCTGTTTTTT | CASSQLAGLNTGELFF
TRBJ1-1 | NA | NA | TRBV9 | TGTGCCAGCAGCCCCCCGAGTCGGGGCACTGAAGCTTTCTTT | CASSPPSRGTEAFF
TRBJ2-7 | NA | NA | TRBV6-6 | TGTGCCAGCAGTCACCCCAGCCTAGTGGGCGAGCAGTACTTC | CASSHPSLVGEQYF
TRBJ2-1 | TRBD2 | NA | TRBV5-1 | TGCGCCAGCAGATCGGGACTAGCGGGAGTCGCCTCCTACAATGAGCAGTTCTTC | CASRSGLAGVASYNEQFF
TRBJ2-7 | NA | NA | TRBV6-5 | TGTGCCAGCCGGCGCCAGGGGTACGGAGAGCAGTACTTC | CASRRQGYGEQYF
TRBJ2-7 | NA | NA | TRBV30 | TGTGCCTGGAGACCCCTTACGGGAGAGTCCTACGAGCAGTACTTC | CAWRPLTGESYEQYF
TRBJ2-7 | NA | NA | TRBV20-1 | TGCAGTGCTAGGGAGGGGTACGAGCAGTACTTC | CSAREGYEQYF
TRBJ2-2 | NA | few | TRBV15 | TGTGCCACCAGCAGAGATCAGAATCCCGGGGAGCTGTTTTTT | CATSRDQNPGELFF
TRBJ1-5 | TRBD1 | NA | TRBV6-6 | TGTGCCAGCAGTTCCCAGGGGACAGGGAATCAGCCCCAGCATTTT | CASSSQGTGNQPQHF
TRBJ2-6 | TRBD2 | NA | TRBV7-2 | TGTGCCAGCAGCCTCACCGGGGGGGCCCTCTCTGGGGCCAACGTCCTGACTTTC | CASSLTGGALSGANVLTF
TRBJ1-6 | NA | NA | TRBV15 | TGTGCCACCAGCAGAGAGGGAGGGGGGAATTCACCCCTCCACTTT | CATSREGGGNSPLHF
TRBJ2-5 | TRBD2 | NA | TRBV5-1 | TGCGCCAGCAGCCCTACCGGGACTAAAGAGACCCAGTACTTC | CASSPTGTKETQYF
TRBJ1-5 | NA | once | TRBV27 | TGTGCCAGCAGTTTTTCCGGACAGAATCAGCCCCAGCATTTT | CASSFSGQNQPQHF
TRBJ2-3 | NA | NA | TRBV2 | TGTGCCAGCAGTGAACAAATGAGAGGGACAGATACGCAGTATTTT | CASSEQMRGTDTQYF
TRBJ2-1 | TRBD2 | NA | TRBV6-1 | TGTGCCAGCAGTGAACACACTAGCGGGAGAGGACCCTACAATGAGCAGTTCTTC | CASSEHTSGRGPYNEQFF
TRBJ1-5 | TRBD1 | NA | TRBV19 | TGTGCCAGTAAACAGGGGGCCTTCAATCAGCCCCAGCATTTT | CASKQGAFNQPQHF
TRBJ1-6 | TRBD1 | NA | TRBV9 | TGTGCCAGCAGCCCTACCAGGGGGCGGTCACCCCTCCACTTT | CASSPTRGRSPLHF
TRBJ1-2 | NA | NA | TRBV28 | TGTGCCAGCAGCCCCGGGATCCCTAACTATGGCTACACCTTC | CASSPGIPNYGYTF
TRBJ2-2 | TRBD2 | NA | TRBV14 | TGTGCCAGCAGGCTTACTAGCGGGAGATTAGACACCGGGGAGCTGTTTTTT | CASRLTSGRLDTGELFF
TRBJ2-1 | TRBD2 | NA | TRBV5-1 | TGCGCCAGCAGCTTGGCACTAGCGGGAGGCTACAATGAGCAGTTCTTC | CASSLALAGGYNEQFF
TRBJ2-7 | NA | NA | TRBV7-6 | TGTGCCAGCAGCCTTAGGGGGGGGAGCTCCTACGAGCAGTACTTC | CASSLRGGSSYEQYF
TRBJ2-2 | TRBD1 | NA | TRBV5-4 | TGTGCCAGCAGCTCGAGGGGGCAGACCGGGGAGCTGTTTTTT | CASSSRGQTGELFF
TRBJ2-7 | NA | NA | TRBV27 | TGTGCCAGCAGTTGGCGGGACAGCTCCTACGAGCAGTACTTC | CASSWRDSSYEQYF
TRBJ1-5 | NA | NA | TRBV19 | TGTGCCAGTAGTATAGGGGGGCAAGCCAATCAGCCCCAGCATTTT | CASSIGGQANQPQHF
TRBJ1-2 | TRBD1 | NA | TRBV5-6 | TGTGCCAGCAGCTTACCGGGACAGGGCGCCTATGGCTACACCTTC | CASSLPGQGAYGYTF
TRBJ2-3 | TRBD2 | NA | TRBV5-8 | TGTGCCAGCAGCTTGGCGAGCGGGAGAGATACGCAGTATTTT | CASSLASGRDTQYF
TRBJ2-7 | TRBD1 | NA | TRBV2 | TGTGCCAGCAGGATGGGACAGGGTATAGGAACTGATACCTACGAGCAGTACTTC | CASRMGQGIGTDTYEQYF
TRBJ2-7 | TRBD2 | NA | TRBV7-2 | TGTGCCAGCAGCTTAGAGGCTAGCGGTTCCTACGAGCAGTACTTC | CASSLEASGSYEQYF
TRBJ2-2 | TRBD1 | NA | TRBV2 | TGTGCCAGCAGGGTAGACAGGGTGCAGGCCGGGGAGCTGTTTTTT | CASRVDRVQAGELFF
TRBJ2-1 | TRBD2 | NA | TRBV7-3 | TGTGCCAGCAGCTTATCGGGGGTCTGGGGACTAGCGGGAGGTTCCTGGGGCGAGCAGTTCTTC | CASSLSGVWGLAGGSWGEQFF
TRBJ1-5 | NA | NA | TRBV28 | TGTGCCAGCAGCCGCCGGCAGCCCCAGCATTTT | CASSRRQPQHF
TRBJ2-2 | TRBD2 | NA | TRBV19 | TGTGCCAGTAGGCGTGTCGCAGCGGGAGGAGGTACCGGGGAGCTGTTTTTT | CASRRVAAGGGTGELFF
TRBJ2-3 | TRBD2 | NA | TRBV15 | TGTGCCACCAGCAGAGAACTAGCGGGAGCCACAGATACGCAGTATTTT | CATSRELAGATDTQYF
TRBJ2-7 | NA | NA | TRBV7-2 | TGTGCCAGTAGACAGGCGAGCTCCTACGAGCAGTACTTC | CASRQASSYEQYF
TRBJ2-7 | TRBD2 | NA | TRBV19 | TGTGCCAGTAGTAGGGCTAGCGGGAGCTACGAGCAGTACTTC | CASSRASGSYEQYF
TRBJ2-6 | NA | NA | TRBV21-1 | TGTGCCAGCCGCAAGCTAACAGGGGCTGGGGCCAACGTCCTGACTTTC | CASRKLTGAGANVLTF
TRBJ2-7 | NA | once | TRBV21-1 | TGTGCCAGCAGCAAACCCAGGGACAGGTCCTCCTACGAGCAGTACTTC | CASSKPRDRSSYEQYF
TRBJ2-7 | TRBD2 | NA | TRBV6-1 | TGTGCCAGCAGTGAAGCCCCGGGAGGCTACGAGCAGTACTTC | CASSEAPGGYEQYF
TRBJ2-7 | NA | once | TRBV19 | TGTGCCAGTAGCCCCCGCCAAGGGAGCGGTTCCTACGAGCAGTACTTC | CASSPRQGSGSYEQYF
TRBJ2-7 | NA | NA | TRBV5-1 | TGCGCCAGCAGCTCCCGGACTGGCTACGAGCAGTACTTC | CASSSRTGYEQYF
TRBJ2-5 | TRBD1 | NA | TRBV5-1 | TGCGCCAGCAGCCAGACAGGGAGAGTGGGCAAAGAGACCCAGTACTTC | CASSQTGRVGKETQYF
TRBJ1-3 | NA | NA | TRBV2 | TGTGCCAGCAGCCCCCGCTCTGGAAACACCATATATTTT | CASSPRSGNTIYF
TRBJ2-1 | TRBD2 | once | TRBV19 | TGTGCCAGTAGAGGGGATAGCGGGAGCCCGGACTCCTACAATGAGCAGTTCTTC | CASRGDSGSPDSYNEQFF
TRBJ2-1 | TRBD2 | NA | TRBV15 | TGTGCCACCAGGGAGCTAGCGGGAAGTTACAATGAGCAGTTCTTC | CATRELAGSYNEQFF
TRBJ2-5 | TRBD1 | NA | TRBV5-1 | TGCGCCAGCAGCTTGGCGGCCGGACAGGGTAGCCAGACCCAGTACTTC | CASSLAAGQGSQTQYF
TRBJ2-5 | TRBD2 | NA | TRBV4-2 | TGTGCCAGCAGCCGAGGGGGGACTAGCGGGAGCCAAGAGACCCAGTACTTC | CASSRGGTSGSQETQYF
TRBJ1-2 | NA | NA | TRBV28 | TGTGCCAGCAGTTTACCGCGGGAGAACTATGGCTACACCTTC | CASSLPRENYGYTF
TRBJ1-4 | NA | NA | TRBV28 | TGTGCCAGCAGCCGCGGAGGAGCACAAGAAAAACTGTTTTTT | CASSRGGAQEKLFF
TRBJ2-5 | TRBD2 | NA | TRBV6-1 | TGTGCCAGCACCGTTCGGACTAGCGGGAGTGAGACCCAGTACTTC | CASTVRTSGSETQYF
TRBJ2-7 | TRBD1 | NA | TRBV5-1 | TGCGCCAGCAGCTTAGGGCAGGGGGTCTTAACCTACGAGCAGTACTTC | CASSLGQGVLTYEQYF
TRBJ2-7 | NA | NA | TRBV7-2 | TGTGCCAGCAGCTTAGTCTGGCTTAACGAGCAGTACTTC | CASSLVWLNEQYF